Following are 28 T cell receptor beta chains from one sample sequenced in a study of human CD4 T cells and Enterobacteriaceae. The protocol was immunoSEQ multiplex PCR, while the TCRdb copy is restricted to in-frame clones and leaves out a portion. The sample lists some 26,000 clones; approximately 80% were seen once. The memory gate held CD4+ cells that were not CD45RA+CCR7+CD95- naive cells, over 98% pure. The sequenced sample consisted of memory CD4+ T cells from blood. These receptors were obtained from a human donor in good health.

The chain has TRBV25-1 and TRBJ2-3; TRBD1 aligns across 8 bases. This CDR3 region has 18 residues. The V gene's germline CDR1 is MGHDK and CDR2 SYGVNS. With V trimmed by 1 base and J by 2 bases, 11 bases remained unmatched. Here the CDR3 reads CASSELGTGEGNTDTQYF. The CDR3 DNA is TGTGCCAGCAGTGAATTGGGGACAGGAGAAGGGAACACAGATACGCAGTATTTT. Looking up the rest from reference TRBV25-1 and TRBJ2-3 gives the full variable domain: EADIYQTPRYLVIGTGKKITLECSQTMGHDKMYWYQQDPGMELHLIHYSYGVNSTEKGDLSSESTVSRIRTEHFPLTLESARPSHTSQYLCASSELGTGEGNTDTQYFGPGTRLTVL.

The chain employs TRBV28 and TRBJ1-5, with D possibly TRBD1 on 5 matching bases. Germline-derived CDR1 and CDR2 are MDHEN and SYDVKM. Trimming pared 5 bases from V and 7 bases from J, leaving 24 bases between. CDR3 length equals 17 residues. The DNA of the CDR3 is TGTGCCAGCAGTCCCGTGGGGCCCGTAGTGCAAAGCCAGCCCCAGCATTTT. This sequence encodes CASSPVGPVVQSQPQHF.

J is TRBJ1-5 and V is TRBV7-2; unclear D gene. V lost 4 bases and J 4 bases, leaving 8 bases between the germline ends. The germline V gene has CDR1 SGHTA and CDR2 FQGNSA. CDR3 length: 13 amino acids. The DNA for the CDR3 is TGTGCCAGCAGCTCATTTGGGAATCAGCCCCAGCATTTT. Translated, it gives CASSSFGNQPQHF. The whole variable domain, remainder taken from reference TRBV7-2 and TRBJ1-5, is GAGVSQSPSNKVTEKGKDVELRCDPISGHTALYWYRQSLGQGLEFLIYFQGNSAPDKSGLPSDRFSAERTGGSVSTLTIQRTQQEDSAVYLCASSSFGNQPQHFGDGTRLSIL.

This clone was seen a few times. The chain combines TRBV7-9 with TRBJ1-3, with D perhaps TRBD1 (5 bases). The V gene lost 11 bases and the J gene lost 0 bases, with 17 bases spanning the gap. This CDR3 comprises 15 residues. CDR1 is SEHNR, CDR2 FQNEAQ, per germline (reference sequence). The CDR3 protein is CAQTRRGSSGNTIYF. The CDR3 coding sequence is TGTGCCCAGACGAGGAGGGGCTCCTCTGGAAACACCATATATTTT.

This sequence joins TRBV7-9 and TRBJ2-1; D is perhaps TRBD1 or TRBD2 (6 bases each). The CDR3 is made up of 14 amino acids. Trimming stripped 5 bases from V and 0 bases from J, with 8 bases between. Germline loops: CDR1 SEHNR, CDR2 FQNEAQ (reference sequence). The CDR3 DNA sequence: TGTGCCAGCAGCCCGGGGGCCTCCTACAATGAGCAGTTCTTC. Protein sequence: CASSPGASYNEQFF.

CDR3 protein: CASKTGGYYGYTF. CDR3 bases: TGTGCCAGCAAGACAGGGGGCTACTATGGCTACACCTTC. The rearrangement uses TRBV28 and TRBJ1-2; TRBD1 matches at 10 bases. The J segment lost 3 bases and the V segment lost 7 bases, leaving 2 bases of the junction unmatched. The CDR3 totals 13 residues. Germline V CDR1 and CDR2: MDHEN, SYDVKM.

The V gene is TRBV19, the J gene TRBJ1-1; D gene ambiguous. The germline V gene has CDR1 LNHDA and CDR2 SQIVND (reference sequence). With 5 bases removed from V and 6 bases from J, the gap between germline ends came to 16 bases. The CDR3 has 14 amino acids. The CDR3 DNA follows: TGTGCCAGTAGTCCCCGAAATGGGGTTCCTGAAGCTTTCTTT. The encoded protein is CASSPRNGVPEAFF. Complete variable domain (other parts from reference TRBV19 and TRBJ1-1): DGGITQSPKYLFRKEGQNVTLSCEQNLNHDAMYWYRQDPGQGLRLIYYSQIVNDFQKGDIAEGYSVSREKKESFPLTVTSAQKNPTAFYLCASSPRNGVPEAFFGQGTRLTVV.

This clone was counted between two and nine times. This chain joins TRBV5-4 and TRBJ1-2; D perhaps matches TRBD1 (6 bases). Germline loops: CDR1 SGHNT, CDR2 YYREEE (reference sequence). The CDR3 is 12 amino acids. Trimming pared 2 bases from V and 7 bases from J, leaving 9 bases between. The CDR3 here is CASSLQGVGYTF. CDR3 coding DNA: TGTGCCAGCAGCTTACAGGGAGTTGGCTACACCTTC.

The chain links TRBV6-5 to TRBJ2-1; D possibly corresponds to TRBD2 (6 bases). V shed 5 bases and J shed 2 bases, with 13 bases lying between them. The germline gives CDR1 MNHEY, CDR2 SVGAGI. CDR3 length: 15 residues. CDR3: CASSVVGGPYNEQFF. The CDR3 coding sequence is TGTGCCAGCAGTGTAGTGGGAGGACCCTACAATGAGCAGTTCTTC.

As DNA, the CDR3 is TGTGCCAGCAGAACTGGGGACAGGGGGCCAACTGAAGCTTTCTTT. Amino acid sequence: CASRTGDRGPTEAFF. The rearrangement joins TRBV28 to TRBJ1-1, with 12 bases that match TRBD1. The germline CDR1 and CDR2 sequences are MDHEN and SYDVKM. This CDR3 has 15 amino acids. V was pared by 6 bases and J by 5 bases, with 7 bases of the junction left unmatched.

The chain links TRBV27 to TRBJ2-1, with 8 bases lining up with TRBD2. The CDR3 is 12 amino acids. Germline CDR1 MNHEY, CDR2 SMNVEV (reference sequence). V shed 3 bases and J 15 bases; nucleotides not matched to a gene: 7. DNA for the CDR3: TGTGCCAGCAGTTTCGACGGGACTAGGCCGTTCTTC. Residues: CASSFDGTRPFF.

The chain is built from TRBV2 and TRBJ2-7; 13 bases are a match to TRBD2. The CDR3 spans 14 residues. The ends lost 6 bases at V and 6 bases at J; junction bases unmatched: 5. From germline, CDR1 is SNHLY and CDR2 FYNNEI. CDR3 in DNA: TGTGCCAGCAGCCCCGGGACTAGCGGGACCGAGCAGTACTTC. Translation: CASSPGTSGTEQYF.

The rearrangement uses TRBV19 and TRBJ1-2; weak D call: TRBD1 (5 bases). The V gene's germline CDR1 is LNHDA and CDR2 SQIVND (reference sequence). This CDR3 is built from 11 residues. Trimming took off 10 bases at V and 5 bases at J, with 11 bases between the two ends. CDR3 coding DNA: TGTGCCACGACAGATTGGTATGGCTACACCTTC. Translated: CATTDWYGYTF.

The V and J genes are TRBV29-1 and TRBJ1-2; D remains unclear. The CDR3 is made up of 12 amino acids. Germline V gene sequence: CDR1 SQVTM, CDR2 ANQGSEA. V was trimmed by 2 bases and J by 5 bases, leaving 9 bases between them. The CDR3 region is CSVEPVPYGYTF. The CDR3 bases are TGCAGCGTTGAACCCGTTCCATATGGCTACACCTTC.

CDR3 residues: CASSLLGVDEQYF. In DNA, the CDR3 is TGTGCCAGCAGTTTATTGGGGGTTGACGAGCAGTACTTC. The chain links TRBV27 to TRBJ2-7; perhaps D is TRBD1 or TRBD2 (5 bases each). The CDR3 has 13 amino acids. CDR1 and CDR2 from the germline V gene are MNHEY and SMNVEV (reference sequence). Trimming pared 1 base from V and 5 bases from J, leaving 9 bases between.

In DNA, the CDR3 is TGTGCCAGCAGCTCCACCACCTACGAGCAGTACTTC. It specifies CASSSTTYEQYF. The chain joins TRBV7-2 to TRBJ2-7; D unresolved. V was trimmed by 4 bases and J by 2 bases, leaving 6 bases between them. This CDR3 region has 12 residues. Germline V gene data show CDR1 as SGHTA and CDR2 as FQGNSA.

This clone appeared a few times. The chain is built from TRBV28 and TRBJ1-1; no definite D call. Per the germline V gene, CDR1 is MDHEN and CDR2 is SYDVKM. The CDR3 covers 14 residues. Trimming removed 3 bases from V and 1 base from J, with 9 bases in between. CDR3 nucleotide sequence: TGTGCCAGCAGTTTGGAGGTCACGAACACTGAAGCTTTCTTT. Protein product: CASSLEVTNTEAFF.

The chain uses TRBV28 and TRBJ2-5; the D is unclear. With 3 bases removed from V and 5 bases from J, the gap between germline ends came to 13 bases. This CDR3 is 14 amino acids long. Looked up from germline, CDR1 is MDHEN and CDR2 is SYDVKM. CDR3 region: CASSFWANSETQYF. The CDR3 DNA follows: TGTGCCAGCAGTTTTTGGGCCAATTCGGAGACCCAGTACTTC.

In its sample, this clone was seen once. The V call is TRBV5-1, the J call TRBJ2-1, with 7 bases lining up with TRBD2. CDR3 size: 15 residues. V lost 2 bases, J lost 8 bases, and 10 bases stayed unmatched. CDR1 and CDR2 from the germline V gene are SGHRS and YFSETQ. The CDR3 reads CASSFGAGVEHEQFF. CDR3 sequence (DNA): TGCGCCAGCAGCTTTGGGGCGGGAGTTGAGCATGAGCAGTTCTTC.

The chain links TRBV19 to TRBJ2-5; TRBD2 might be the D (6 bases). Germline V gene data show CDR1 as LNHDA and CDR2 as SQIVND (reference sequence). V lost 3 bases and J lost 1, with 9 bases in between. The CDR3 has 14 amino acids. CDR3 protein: CASSMSSGQETQYF. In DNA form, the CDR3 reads TGTGCCAGTAGTATGAGTAGCGGCCAAGAGACCCAGTACTTC.

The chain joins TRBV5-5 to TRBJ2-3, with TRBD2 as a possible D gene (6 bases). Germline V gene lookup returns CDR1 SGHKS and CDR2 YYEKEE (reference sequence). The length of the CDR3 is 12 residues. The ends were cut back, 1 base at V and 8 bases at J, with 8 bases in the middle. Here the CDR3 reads CASSLNGGTQYF. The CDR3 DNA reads TGTGCCAGCAGCTTGAACGGGGGTACGCAGTATTTT.

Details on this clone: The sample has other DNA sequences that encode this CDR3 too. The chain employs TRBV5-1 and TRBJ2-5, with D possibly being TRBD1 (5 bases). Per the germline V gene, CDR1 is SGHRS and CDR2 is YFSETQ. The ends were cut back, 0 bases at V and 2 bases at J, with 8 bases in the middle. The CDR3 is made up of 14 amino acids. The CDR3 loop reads CASSLGGAQETQYF. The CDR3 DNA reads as TGCGCCAGCAGCTTGGGTGGGGCGCAAGAGACCCAGTACTTC.

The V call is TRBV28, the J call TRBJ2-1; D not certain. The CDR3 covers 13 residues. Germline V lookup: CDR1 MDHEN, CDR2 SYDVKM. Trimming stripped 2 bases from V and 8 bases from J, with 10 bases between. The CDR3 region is CASSLAEDYEQFF. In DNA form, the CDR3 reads TGTGCCAGCAGTTTAGCGGAAGACTATGAGCAGTTCTTC. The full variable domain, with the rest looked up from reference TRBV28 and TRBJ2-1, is DVKVTQSSRYLVKRTGEKVFLECVQDMDHENMFWYRQDPGLGLRLIYFSYDVKMKEKGDIPEGYSVSREKKERFSLILESASTNQTSMYLCASSLAEDYEQFFGPGTRLTVL.

CDR3 sequence (DNA): TGCAGCGTTGACGGGACATCGGGTGGCTACACCTTC. This sequence encodes CSVDGTSGGYTF. The chain carries TRBV29-1 and TRBJ1-2, with D possibly matching TRBD1 (6 bases). Trimming took 3 bases from V and 7 from J, leaving 12 bases between them. The germline V gene encodes CDR1 SQVTM and CDR2 ANQGSEA. This CDR3 is built from 12 residues.

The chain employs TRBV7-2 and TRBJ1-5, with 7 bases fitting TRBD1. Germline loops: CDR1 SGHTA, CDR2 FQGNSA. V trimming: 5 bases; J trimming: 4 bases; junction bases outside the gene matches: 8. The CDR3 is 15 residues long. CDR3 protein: CASSPGTEQNQPQHF. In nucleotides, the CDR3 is TGTGCCAGCAGCCCTGGGACAGAACAAAATCAGCCCCAGCATTTT.

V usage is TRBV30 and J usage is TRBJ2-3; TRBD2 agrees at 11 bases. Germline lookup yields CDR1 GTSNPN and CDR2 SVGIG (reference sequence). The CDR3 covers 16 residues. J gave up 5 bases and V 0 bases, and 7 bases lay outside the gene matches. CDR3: CAWSVDASGGRDTQYF. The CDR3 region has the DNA TGTGCCTGGAGTGTAGACGCTAGCGGGGGGCGAGATACGCAGTATTTT.

CDR3 nucleotides: TGTGCCAGCAGCTTAGTAGGGCAAAAAGACGAGCAGTACTTC. This translates into CASSLVGQKDEQYF. The rearrangement uses TRBV7-9 and TRBJ2-7; no reliable D call. The CDR3 length is 14 residues. CDR1 is SEHNR and CDR2 is FQNEAQ in the germline V gene (reference sequence). Between the trimmed V and J ends, which lost 1 base and 5 bases, there was a span of 12 bases.

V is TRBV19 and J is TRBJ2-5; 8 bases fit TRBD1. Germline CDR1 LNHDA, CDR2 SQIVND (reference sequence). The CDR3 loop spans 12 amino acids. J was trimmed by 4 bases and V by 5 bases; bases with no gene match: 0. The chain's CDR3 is CASSGQGETQYF. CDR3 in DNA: TGTGCCAGTAGTGGACAGGGAGAGACCCAGTACTTC.